This paragraph reports one T cell receptor beta chain. The target of this receptor is not known. Base qualities are missing; no much larger clone stands one base away. The cysteine opens and the phenylalanine closes a CDR3 of 16 amino acids. CDR3 DNA only is kept here, 48 bases in frame from base 1. As encoded in the germline V gene (reference sequence), CDR1 is SEHNR while CDR2 is FQNEAQ. The trim is 1 base for V and 0 bases for J, with a gap of 13 bases between the germline ends. The collaborating institutions used their own protocols to collect whole blood in K2EDTA tubes. For TCRbeta analysis, collaborators shipped samples as frozen whole blood, isolated PBMCs, or DNA extracted from either of those sample types. The sample comes from a study of blood T cell repertoires in COVID-19 (dated by TCRdb to about 2020). A note on the overall study: The collaborator samples originated in the United States, Italy and Spain and spanned the acute and convalescent phases of COVID-19. The prospective study material was composed of cDNA or gDNA derived from T cells, B-cell-depleted T cells, or PBMCs. Subjects who had been exposed to COVID-19, were actively infected with it, or had recovered from it provided the deeply sampled blood TCRbeta repertoires that made up the dataset. The repertoires were made available in a free public database intended to serve as a resource for research on the immune response to SARS-CoV-2. Samples were obtained from the ongoing ImmuneRACE study (first 160 participants) and from 1,000 to 1,500 subjects provided by 6 global collaborators. Sample metadata almost always included a de-identified subject ID, COVID-19 status, age in years and sex. Where available, HLA class I and class II types were obtained from metadata supplied by the sample provider rather than from assay-based typing. Study-wide findings and limitations: The quantity of clinical and demographic metadata differed by source and by participant and was supplied without curation.

The immunoSEQ Assay, a bias-controlled multiplex PCR, was used to amplify TCRbeta CDR3 regions from genomic DNA. On the study's bioinformatics: Within the assay, amplification of reference gene primers was used to estimate how many nucleated cells each sample contained. Sequence reads were collapsed and filtered to measure the absolute abundance of every unique TCRbeta CDR3 rearrangement. For each sample, productive Simpson clonality was calculated as the square root of Simpson's diversity index across productive rearrangements. The clones in this table, taken by TCRdb from immuneACCESS, are in-frame only. Not every clone is retained; where verified, under half of the shortfall comes from an unresolved V gene, and the cause of the rest is unknown. V, J and clone size were drawn from that table, and D and trimming were deduced from the DNA. This sample has 150,000 to 200,000 clones in its table, and about 86% of those were observed once. The ten largest clones add up to roughly 19% of the sample.

The sample was peripheral blood. This TCR derives from a woman older than 75 with acute or convalescent COVID-19. The chain joins TRBV7-9 to TRBJ2-7, with TRBD1 perhaps the D gene, on 5 matching bases. Here the CDR3 is given as CASSLVDSPSSYEQYF. The nucleotide sequence reads as follows: TGTGCCAGCAGCTTAGTTGACAGCCCAAGCTCCTACGAGCAGTACTTC.